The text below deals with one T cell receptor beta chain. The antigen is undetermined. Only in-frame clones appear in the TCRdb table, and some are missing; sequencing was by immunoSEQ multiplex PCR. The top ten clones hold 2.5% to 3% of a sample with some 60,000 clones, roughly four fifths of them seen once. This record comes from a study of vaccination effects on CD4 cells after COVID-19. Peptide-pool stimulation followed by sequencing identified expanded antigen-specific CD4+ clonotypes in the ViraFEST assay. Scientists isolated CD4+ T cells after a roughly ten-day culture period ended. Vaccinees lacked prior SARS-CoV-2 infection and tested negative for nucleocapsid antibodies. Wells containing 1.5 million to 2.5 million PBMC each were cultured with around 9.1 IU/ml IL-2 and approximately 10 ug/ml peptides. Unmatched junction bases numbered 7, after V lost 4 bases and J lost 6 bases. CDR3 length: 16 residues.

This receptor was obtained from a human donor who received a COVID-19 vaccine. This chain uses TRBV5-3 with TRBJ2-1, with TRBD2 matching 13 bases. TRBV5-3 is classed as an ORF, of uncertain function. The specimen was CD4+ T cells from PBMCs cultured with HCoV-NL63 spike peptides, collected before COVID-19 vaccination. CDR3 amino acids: CARSHTTSGGANEQFF. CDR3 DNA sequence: TGTGCCAGAAGCCATACCACTAGCGGGGGGGCCAATGAGCAGTTCTTC.